Following are 18 T cell receptor beta chains from one sample sequenced in a study of type 1 regulatory T cells (dated by TCRdb to about 2021). Sequencing took place on an Illumina MiSeq. The public sequencing data were trimmed at Q25 with fastp and processed into clonotypes with MiXCR by TCRdb, which kept only in-frame beta chains. Every distinct CDR3 protein forms one entry, paired with its most common genes and DNA. The sample yields fewer than 20,000 distinct CDR3 sequences; approximately 10% were counted once. The biggest ten clones account for over 2.5% of the sample. Input material: CD4+ T cells, either the whole sample or a sorted fraction (not recorded which). These receptors all come from a human donor in good health.

The sample holds many counts of this clonotype. The chain carries TRBV5-1 and TRBJ1-1; 7 positions agree with TRBD1. The CDR3 length is 15 residues. V lost 0 bases to trimming and J lost 1 base; unmatched junction nucleotides: 3. From germline, CDR1 is SGHRS and CDR2 YFSETQ. In DNA form, the CDR3 reads TGCGCCAGCAGCTTGGAGGGACAGAAGAACACTGAAGCTTTCTTT. Translated: CASSLEGQKNTEAFF.

This clonotype was seen ten or more times. This sequence joins TRBV21-1 and TRBJ2-7. TRBV21-1 is given as a pseudogene. The CDR3 length is 14 residues. CDR3 sequence reads: CASSKVLVTYEQYF. In nucleotides, the CDR3 is TGTGCCAGCAGCAAAGTGCTAGTAACCTACGAGCAGTACTTC.

This clonotype is categorized as medium-sized. The V and J genes are TRBV7-2 and TRBJ2-5, with 14 positions matching TRBD2. With V trimmed by 5 bases and J by 4 bases, 9 bases remained unmatched. CDR1 SGHTA and CDR2 FQGNSA come from the germline V gene. The CDR3 consists of 17 residues. CDR3 coding DNA: TGTGCCAGCAGCGCCCAAGGGACTAGCGGGAGTTTAGAGACCCAGTACTTC. Translation gives CASSAQGTSGSLETQYF.

This clonotype came up many times. The chain has TRBV5-6 and TRBJ2-3; D unresolved. The CDR3 runs 12 residues. The germline CDR1 and CDR2 sequences are SGHDT and YYEEEE. Trimming took 5 bases from V and 2 from J, leaving 6 bases between them. The chain's CDR3 is CASRSSTDTQYF. The DNA of the CDR3 is TGTGCCAGCAGGTCTTCCACAGATACGCAGTATTTT. Full variable domain (rest looked up from reference TRBV5-6 and TRBJ2-3): DAGVTQSPTHLIKTRGQQVTLRCSPKSGHDTVSWYQQALGQGPQFIFQYYEEEERQRGNFPDRFSGHQFPNYSSELNVNALLLGDSALYLCASRSSTDTQYFGPGTRLTVL.

This clonotype was counted between two and nine times. V gene TRBV29-1 combines with J gene TRBJ2-3, with 12 bases lining up with TRBD2. Germline CDR1 and CDR2: SQVTM and ANQGSEA. The CDR3 spans 16 residues. The V and J ends lost 7 bases and 2 bases, in that order; junction bases with no gene match: 10. The CDR3 region is CSAGGTSGRYTDTQYF. For the CDR3, the DNA is TGCAGCGCCGGAGGGACTAGCGGGCGATACACAGATACGCAGTATTTT.

In this sample, this clonotype turned up many times. The chain carries TRBV7-2 and TRBJ1-2, with D perhaps matching TRBD1 (5 bases). Trimming took off 5 bases at V and 6 bases at J, with 13 bases between the two ends. From germline, CDR1 is SGHTA and CDR2 FQGNSA. The length of the CDR3 is 13 residues. CDR3 sequence: CASSPRGGDGYTF. The CDR3 DNA reads TGTGCCAGCAGCCCCCGGGGGGGGGATGGCTACACCTTC. Drawing the rest from reference TRBV7-2 and TRBJ1-2, the complete variable domain is GAGVSQSPSNKVTEKGKDVELRCDPISGHTALYWYRQSLGQGLEFLIYFQGNSAPDKSGLPSDRFSAERTGGSVSTLTIQRTQQEDSAVYLCASSPRGGDGYTFGSGTRLTVV.

This clonotype was found a few times. The chain joins TRBV12-3 or TRBV12-4 to TRBJ2-3, with D hard to call. Trimming stripped 1 base from V and 12 bases from J, with 11 bases between. CDR3 length: 12 residues. The DNA for the CDR3 is TGTGCCAGCAGTTTAGGGGCTCCCCCCCAGTATTTT. It codes for CASSLGAPPQYF.

This clonotype was found many times. V and J are TRBV29-1 and TRBJ2-3, with TRBD2 identical over 8 bases. Germline V gene sequence: CDR1 SQVTM, CDR2 ANQGSEA. Trimming took 6 bases from V and 4 from J; bases not matched to a gene: 9. The CDR3 covers 14 residues. CDR3 in DNA: TGCAGCGTCGCCCTCCGGGAGGGTTCAGATACGCAGTATTTT. It specifies CSVALREGSDTQYF.

This clonotype was seen at least ten times. The chain couples TRBV28 to TRBJ2-7; TRBD2 matches 10 bases. Germline CDR1 MDHEN, CDR2 SYDVKM. This CDR3 comprises 16 residues. J gave up 1 base and V 4 bases, and 7 bases lay outside the gene matches. The CDR3 spells CASSSLSLAGSYEQYF. In DNA, the CDR3 is TGTGCCAGCAGTTCCCTCTCACTAGCGGGGTCCTACGAGCAGTACTTC.

The chain links TRBV20-1 to TRBJ1-1; D is unresolved. The V end lost 0 bases, the J end lost 1 base, and 9 bases lay between the germline ends. Germline CDR1 DFQATT, CDR2 SNEGSKA (reference sequence). The CDR3 is 14 amino acids. The chain's CDR3 is CSARDPPPNTEAFF. CDR3 DNA sequence: TGCAGTGCTAGAGATCCACCACCGAACACTGAAGCTTTCTTT.

This clonotype is labeled as medium-sized. The CDR3 sequence: CSAGRTPTEAFF. CDR3 bases: TGCAGTGCTGGCAGGACACCCACTGAAGCTTTCTTT. This rearrangement joins TRBV20-1 to TRBJ1-1, with D tentatively TRBD1 (5 bases). The CDR3 spans 12 residues. The V end was cut by 5 bases, the J end by 4 bases, with 11 bases between. Germline V lookup: CDR1 DFQATT, CDR2 SNEGSKA (reference sequence).

This clonotype came up many times. The chain uses TRBV6-5 and TRBJ2-1; D perhaps matches TRBD1 (5 bases). This CDR3 spans 13 amino acids. The V and J ends lost 8 bases and 10 bases respectively, with 18 bases between them. Germline CDR1 MNHEY, CDR2 SVGAGI. CDR3: CASATSAGREQFF. DNA of the CDR3: TGTGCCAGCGCCACCTCGGCAGGGCGCGAGCAGTTCTTC.

This clonotype was observed many times. The CDR3 nucleotides are TGTGCCAGCAGTTTATGGGTCATATATAGCAATCAGCCCCAGCATTTT. Its protein product is CASSLWVIYSNQPQHF. The chain links TRBV28 to TRBJ1-5; D is unclear. V lost 0 bases and J lost 0, with 9 bases in between. Germline V CDR1 and CDR2: MDHEN, SYDVKM. CDR3 size: 16 residues.

The chain combines TRBV6-4 with TRBJ2-3; 8 bases fit TRBD2. CDR3 length equals 14 residues. CDR1 MRHNA and CDR2 SNTAGT come from the germline V gene. V lost 6 bases to trimming and J lost 10 bases; unmatched junction nucleotides: 12. CDR3 sequence reads: CASSGGLDSRAQYF. CDR3 nucleotide sequence: TGTGCCAGCAGCGGGGGACTAGACTCACGGGCGCAGTATTTT.

This clonotype appeared many times. The chain recombines TRBV3-1 with TRBJ1-2, with 8 bases matching TRBD1. Trimming at V came to 5 bases and at J to 4 bases, leaving 12 bases not matched to a gene. The CDR3 is 16 amino acids. Germline V gives CDR1 LGHDT, CDR2 YNNKEL (reference sequence). As DNA, the CDR3 is TGTGCCAGCAGCGGCCCGGGACAGGCAGGAATCTATGGCTACACCTTC. It specifies CASSGPGQAGIYGYTF.

This clonotype counts as medium-sized. This CDR3 is CSSRLGSGEQYF. The CDR3 nucleotides read TGCAGCTCGCGGCTGGGGAGCGGCGAGCAGTACTTC. The chain employs TRBV29-1 and TRBJ2-7; perhaps TRBD2 as D (5 bases). CDR1 is SQVTM and CDR2 is ANQGSEA in the germline V gene. CDR3 size: 12 residues. The V and J ends lost 8 bases and 6 bases respectively, with 17 bases between them.

This clonotype was detected many times. The genes are TRBV2 and TRBJ1-4; perhaps TRBD1 as D (5 bases). The V end was cut by 5 bases, the J end by 8 bases, with 12 bases between. The CDR3 has 13 residues. The germline CDR1 and CDR2 sequences are SNHLY and FYNNEI. CDR3 protein: CASSSFTGEKLFF. The CDR3 nucleotides read TGTGCCAGCAGTAGTTTCACAGGCGAAAAACTGTTTTTT.

The sample holds many counts of this clonotype. The chain combines TRBV20-1 with TRBJ1-6, with 8 bases fitting TRBD1. Germline V lookup: CDR1 DFQATT, CDR2 SNEGSKA (reference sequence). The CDR3 covers 15 residues. J was trimmed by 2 bases and V by 5 bases; bases with no gene match: 5. The CDR3 DNA reads as TGCAGTGCTCCAGGGGGCGAAGCCTATAATTCACCCCTCCACTTT. It encodes CSAPGGEAYNSPLHF.